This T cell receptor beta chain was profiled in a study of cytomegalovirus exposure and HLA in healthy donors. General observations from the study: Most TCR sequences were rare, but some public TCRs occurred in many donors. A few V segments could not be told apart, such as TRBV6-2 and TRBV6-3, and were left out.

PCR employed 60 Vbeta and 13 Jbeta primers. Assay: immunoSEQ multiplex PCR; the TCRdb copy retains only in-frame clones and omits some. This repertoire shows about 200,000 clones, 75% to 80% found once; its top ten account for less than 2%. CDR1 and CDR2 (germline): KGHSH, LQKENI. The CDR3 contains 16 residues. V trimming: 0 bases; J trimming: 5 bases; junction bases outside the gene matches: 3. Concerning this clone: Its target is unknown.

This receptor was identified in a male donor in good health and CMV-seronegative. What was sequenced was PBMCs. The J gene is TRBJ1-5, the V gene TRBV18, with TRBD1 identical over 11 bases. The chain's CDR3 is CASSPPGGQGDQPQHF. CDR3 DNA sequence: TGTGCCAGCTCACCACCGGGGGGACAGGGGGATCAGCCCCAGCATTTT.